This TCR beta chain originates from a study of T-cell reconstitution after alpha-beta-depleted transplantation in children. The CDR3 is made up of 13 amino acids. V dropped 5 bases and J dropped 6; count of bases not matched to a gene: 5. Germline CDR1 is MNHEY and CDR2 is SMNVEV (reference sequence). During its preparation, the TCRbeta library received unique molecular identifiers. TCRdb used MiXCR to reprocess the PCR reads, holding one entry per CDR3 protein. The data hold around 120,000 distinct CDR3 sequences, with approximately 22% observed a single time. Comment on this clonotype: Antigen: not known.

Study conclusions and caveats: Expanded clones from the graft, numbering several hundred, reportedly supplied alpha-beta T cells about two months after transplant. T-cell numbers and diversity one year post-transplant derived largely from freshly generated T cells.

This chain connects TRBV27 to TRBJ2-3, with TRBD1 matching 7 bases. The specimen was PBMCs, mostly from graft donor cells, collected 180 days after TCRalphabeta/CD19-depleted stem cell transplant. The TCR comes from a male patient under 10 years old who had a stem cell transplant for chronic granulomatous disease, so the T cells may come from the graft donor. CDR3 region: CASSTLQGDTQYF. In DNA form, the CDR3 reads TGTGCCAGCAGTACTTTACAGGGGGATACGCAGTATTTT.